Listed here is a single T cell receptor beta chain. The sample is drawn from a study of blood T cell repertoires in COVID-19. Study background: The analysed material was cDNA or gDNA that came from T cells, B-cell-depleted T cells, or PBMCs.

Produced via immunoSEQ multiplex PCR; TCRdb's table is partial and in-frame only. The sample lists approximately 52,000 clones, more than 80% seen once, with approximately 15% in the top ten. The CDR3 is made up of 16 amino acids. Germline trimming cut 5 bases from V and 1 base from J; bases unmatched to any gene: 9. The germline gives CDR1 SEHNR, CDR2 FQNEAQ (reference sequence). V and J are TRBV7-9 and TRBJ1-1; 8 nucleotides agree with TRBD1. The clonotype comes from a human donor with active COVID-19. The donor label of this sample is uncertain. The sample taken for sequencing was peripheral blood. CDR3 sequence reads: CASSLLTGGANTEAFF. DNA for the CDR3: TGTGCCAGCAGCCTTCTTACAGGGGGAGCGAACACTGAAGCTTTCTTT.